This TCR beta chain was observed in a study of human T cells and chemical hapten exposure. About the study: Epicutaneous patch tests delivered 0.01% DPC to the upper back, with evaluation at 6 days.

The table lists this clonotype with many counts. Using its own MiXCR run on the RACE reads, TCRdb lists one record per CDR3 protein. The data contain about 58,000 distinct CDR3 sequences, around 11% of them seen just once; the ten biggest clones take up 2.4%. Germline-derived CDR1 and CDR2 are SGDLS and YYNGEE. This CDR3 comprises 12 residues. Trimming took off 0 bases at V and 11 bases at J, with 9 bases between the two ends. Regarding time point: patch test 3, about 24 weeks after DPC sensitization. Treatment meaning: therapeutic diphenylcyclopropenone sensitization with weekly scalp DPC. Blood collection happened ahead of applying each patch test. Suited to DPC and affected by alopecia, the donors ranged from 18 to 70 years old. Extraction of total RNA was performed on unfractionated whole blood.

This TCR came from a man between 25 and 39 years old with alopecia areata. Some clones in this sample may be carry-over from other donors' samples. The sample in question was whole blood, obtained in connection with sensitization to the hapten diphenylcyclopropenone (DPC). The rearrangement joins TRBV9 to TRBJ2-1; maybe TRBD1 (6 bases). CDR3 residues: CASSVETGKQFF. CDR3 nucleotide sequence: TGTGCCAGCAGCGTAGAGACAGGAAAGCAGTTCTTC.